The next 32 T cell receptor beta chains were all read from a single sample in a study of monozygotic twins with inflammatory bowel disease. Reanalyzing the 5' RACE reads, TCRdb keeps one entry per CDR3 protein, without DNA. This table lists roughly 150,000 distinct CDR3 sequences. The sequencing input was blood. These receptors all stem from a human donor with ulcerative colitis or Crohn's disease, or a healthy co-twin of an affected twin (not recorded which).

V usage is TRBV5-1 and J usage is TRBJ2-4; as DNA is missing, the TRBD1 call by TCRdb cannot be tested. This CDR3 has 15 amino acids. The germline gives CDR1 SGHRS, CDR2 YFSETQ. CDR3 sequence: CASSVPGTEKNIQYF.

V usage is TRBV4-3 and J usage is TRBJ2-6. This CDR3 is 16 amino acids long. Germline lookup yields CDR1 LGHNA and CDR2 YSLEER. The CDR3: CASSQDANSGANVLTF.

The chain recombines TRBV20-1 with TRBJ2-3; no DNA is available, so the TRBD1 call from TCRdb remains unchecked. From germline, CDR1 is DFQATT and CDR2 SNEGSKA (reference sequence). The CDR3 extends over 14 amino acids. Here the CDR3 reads CSVARDASTDTQYF.

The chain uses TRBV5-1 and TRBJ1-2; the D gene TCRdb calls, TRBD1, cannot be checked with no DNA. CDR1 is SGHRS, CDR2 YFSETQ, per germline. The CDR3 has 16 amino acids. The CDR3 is CASSLEGTPNLYGYTF.

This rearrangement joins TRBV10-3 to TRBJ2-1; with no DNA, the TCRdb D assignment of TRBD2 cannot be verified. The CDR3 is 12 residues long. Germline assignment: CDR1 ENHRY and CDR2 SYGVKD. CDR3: CAIAGTSVEQFF.

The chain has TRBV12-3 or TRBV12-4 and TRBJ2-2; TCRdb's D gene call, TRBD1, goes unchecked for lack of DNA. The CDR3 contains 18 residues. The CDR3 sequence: CASSPRTGELFSLGELFF.

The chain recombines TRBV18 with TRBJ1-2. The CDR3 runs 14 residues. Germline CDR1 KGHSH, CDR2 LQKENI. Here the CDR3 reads CASSPQGQGGGITF.

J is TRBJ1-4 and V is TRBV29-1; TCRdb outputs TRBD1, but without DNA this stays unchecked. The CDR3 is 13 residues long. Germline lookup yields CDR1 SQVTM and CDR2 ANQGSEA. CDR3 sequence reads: CSVGEGGSEKLFF.

Here the CDR3 reads CASSIPGQAGYTF. The chain employs TRBV19 and TRBJ1-2; there is no DNA to check the TCRdb D call of TRBD1. There are 13 residues in the CDR3. Germline assignment: CDR1 LNHDA and CDR2 SQIVND (reference sequence).

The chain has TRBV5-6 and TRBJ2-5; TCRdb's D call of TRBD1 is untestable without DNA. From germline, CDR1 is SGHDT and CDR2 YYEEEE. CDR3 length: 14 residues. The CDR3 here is CASSLPGVQETQYF.

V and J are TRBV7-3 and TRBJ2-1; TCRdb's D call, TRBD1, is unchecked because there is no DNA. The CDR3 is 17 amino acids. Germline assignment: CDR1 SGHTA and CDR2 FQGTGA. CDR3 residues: CASSPSGAPSSYNEQFF. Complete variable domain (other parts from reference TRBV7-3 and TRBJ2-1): GAGVSQTPSNKVTEKGKYVELRCDPISGHTALYWYRQSLGQGPEFLIYFQGTGAADDSGLPNDRFFAVRPEGSVSTLKIQRTERGDSAVYLCASSPSGAPSSYNEQFFGPGTRLTVL.

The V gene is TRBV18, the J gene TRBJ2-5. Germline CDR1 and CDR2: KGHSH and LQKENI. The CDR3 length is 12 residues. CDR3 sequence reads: CASSPSLGTQYF.

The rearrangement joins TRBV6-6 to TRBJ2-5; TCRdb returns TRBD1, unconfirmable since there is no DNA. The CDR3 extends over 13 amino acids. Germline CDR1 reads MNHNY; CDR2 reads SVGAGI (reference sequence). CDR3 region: CASAGQGRQTQYF.

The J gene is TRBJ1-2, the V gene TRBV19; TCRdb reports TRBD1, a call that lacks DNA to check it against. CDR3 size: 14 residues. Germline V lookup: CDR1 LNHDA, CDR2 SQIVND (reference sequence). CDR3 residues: CASSNGQGALGYTF.

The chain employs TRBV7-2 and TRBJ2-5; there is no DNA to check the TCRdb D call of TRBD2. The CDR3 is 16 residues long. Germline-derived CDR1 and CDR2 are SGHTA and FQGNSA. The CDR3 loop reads CASSLNSGLAEETQYF.

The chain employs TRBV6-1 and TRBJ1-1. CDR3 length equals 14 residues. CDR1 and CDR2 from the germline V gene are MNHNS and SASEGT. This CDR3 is CASSPRRGNTEAFF.

The CDR3 here is CASSLKLAGGNEQYF. This chain joins TRBV7-2 and TRBJ2-7; TCRdb reports TRBD2, a call that lacks DNA to check it against. In germline, CDR1 is SGHTA, CDR2 FQGNSA. This CDR3 region has 15 residues.

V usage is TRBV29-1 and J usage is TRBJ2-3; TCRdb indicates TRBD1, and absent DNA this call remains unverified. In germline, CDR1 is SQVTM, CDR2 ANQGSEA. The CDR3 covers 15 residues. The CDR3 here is CSVVVSGGGTDTQYF.

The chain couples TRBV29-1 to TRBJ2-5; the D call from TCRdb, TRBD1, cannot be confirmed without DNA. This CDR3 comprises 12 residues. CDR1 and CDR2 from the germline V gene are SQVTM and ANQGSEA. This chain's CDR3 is CSVLVGGQAQYF.

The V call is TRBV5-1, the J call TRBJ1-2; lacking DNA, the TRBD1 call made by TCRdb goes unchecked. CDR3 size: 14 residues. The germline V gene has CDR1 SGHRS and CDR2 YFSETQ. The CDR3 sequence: CASSLVSGDYGYTF.

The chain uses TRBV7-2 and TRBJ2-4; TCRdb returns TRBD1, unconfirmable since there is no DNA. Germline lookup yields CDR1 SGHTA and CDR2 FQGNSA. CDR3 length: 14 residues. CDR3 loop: CASSYWTGDNMQYF.

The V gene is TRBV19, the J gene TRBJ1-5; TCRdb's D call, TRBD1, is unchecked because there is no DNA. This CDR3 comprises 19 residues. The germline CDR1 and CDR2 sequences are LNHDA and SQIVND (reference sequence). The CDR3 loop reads CASRPIPGQASGSNQPQHF.

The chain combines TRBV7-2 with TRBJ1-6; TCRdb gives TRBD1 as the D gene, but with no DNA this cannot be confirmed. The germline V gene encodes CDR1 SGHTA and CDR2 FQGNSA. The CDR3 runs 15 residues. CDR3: CASSLADRDSSPLHF.

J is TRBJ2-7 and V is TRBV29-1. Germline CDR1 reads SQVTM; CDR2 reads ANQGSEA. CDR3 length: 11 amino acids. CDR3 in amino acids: CSVENTYEQYF.

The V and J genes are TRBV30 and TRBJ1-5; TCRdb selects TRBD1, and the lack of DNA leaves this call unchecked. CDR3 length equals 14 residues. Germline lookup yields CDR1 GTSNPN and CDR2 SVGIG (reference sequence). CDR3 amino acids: CAWSGGLGDQPQHF.

The CDR3 here is CAISDGTASNQPQHF. This chain joins TRBV24-1 and TRBJ1-5; TCRdb returns TRBD1, unconfirmable since there is no DNA. Germline CDR1 is KGHDR and CDR2 is SFDVKD. This CDR3 is 15 amino acids long.

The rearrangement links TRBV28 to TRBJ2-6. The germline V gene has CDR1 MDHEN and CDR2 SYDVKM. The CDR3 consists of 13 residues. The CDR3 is CASSRSGANVLTF.

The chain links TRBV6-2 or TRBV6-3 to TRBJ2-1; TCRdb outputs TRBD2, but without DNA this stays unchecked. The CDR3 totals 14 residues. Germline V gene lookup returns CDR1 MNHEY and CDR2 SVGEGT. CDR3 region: CASRKPGLDSEQFF.

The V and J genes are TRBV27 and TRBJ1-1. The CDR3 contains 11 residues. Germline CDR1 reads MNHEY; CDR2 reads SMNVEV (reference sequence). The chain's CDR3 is CASSGPPEAFF.

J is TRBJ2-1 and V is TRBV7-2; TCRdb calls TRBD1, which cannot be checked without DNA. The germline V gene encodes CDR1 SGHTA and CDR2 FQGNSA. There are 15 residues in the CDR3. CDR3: CASERQGQGFDEQFF.

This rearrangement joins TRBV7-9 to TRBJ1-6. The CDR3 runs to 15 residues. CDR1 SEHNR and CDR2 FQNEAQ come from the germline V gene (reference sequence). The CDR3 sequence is CASSLQPSAGSPLHF.

CDR3 residues: CASSPWGGTNEKLFF. The rearrangement joins TRBV14 to TRBJ1-4; lacking DNA, the TRBD1 call made by TCRdb goes unchecked. CDR1 is SGHDN and CDR2 is FVKESK in the germline V gene. This CDR3 contains 15 residues.